This T cell receptor beta chain was obtained from a study of regulatory T cells in long-lasting Graves disease (dated by TCRdb to about 2021). Study-level background: Newly diagnosed Graves' disease patients had taken antithyroid drugs for less than 3 months. Patients with persistent Graves' disease were compared with patients with newly diagnosed Graves' disease using TCR sequencing and RNA sequencing of peripheral blood. The study was registered as a clinical trial and conducted in China. A total of around 35 samples underwent TCR sequencing, from roughly 13 patients with persistent Graves' disease and around 20 patients with newly diagnosed Graves' disease.

From its cysteine to its phenylalanine, the CDR3 spans 13 amino acids. Only the CDR3 part of the read is kept: 39 bases, read in frame from the first base. V is reduced by 2 bases and J by 4 bases, leaving a spacing of 11 bases between them. The germline V gene (reference sequence) provides CDR1 GTSNPN and CDR2 SVGIG. The library was produced with multiplex PCR. Sequencing used an Illumina HiSeq 4000. To build TCR beta libraries, CDR3 regions were amplified by Arm-PCR using iRepertoire HTBI primers. Before sequencing, the PCR products went through gel purification. In the source study's methods: Gene usage analysis of CDR3 amino acid clonotypes used the approximately 56 TRBV and around 13 TRBJ segments found across samples. COPE and FqMerger were used to merge the filtered high-quality paired reads into contigs. BLAST was used to align contigs to the IMGT TRBV, TRBD and TRBJ reference genes, and CDR3 was defined following IMGT. Any clonotype with a frequency above 0.1% was classified as a highly expanded clone. Repertoire diversity was measured by Shannon entropy, and V-J evenness by the Gini coefficient. A clonotype found in more than one individual was treated as public. In TCRdb, the public reads were trimmed at Q25 with fastp and aligned with MiXCR, with productive beta chains retained. Rows with one shared CDR3 protein collapse into an entry with the most common genes and DNA. The V and J calls follow TCRdb's processing rather than the paper's. In this sample the table shows around 500,000 distinct CDR3 sequences, 12% of which occur a single time. The top ten clonotypes cover 8.9% of the sample.

Study-level results and caveats: The authors acknowledged the small sample size as a limitation that may reduce accuracy. Only the TCR beta chain was sequenced and analyzed. TRBV28, TRBJ1-2 and TRBJ2-5 were preferentially used in persistent disease, while TRBV20-1 and TRBJ2-1 were favored in newly diagnosed disease. Because the primary lesion, thyroid tissue, could not be accessed, the study looked at peripheral blood alone. More public clonotypes were shared among persistent patients (approximately 3,000) than among newly diagnosed patients (roughly 960). Persistent Graves' disease patients showed lower TCR Shannon entropy and fewer highly expanded clones than newly diagnosed patients, suggesting clonal expansion.

The sample holds many counts of this clonotype. It has no known antigen specificity. Per-base quality was not reported, and no clone a single base away is much larger than it. Interpreted using the paper, the time point label stands for: newly diagnosed GD, antithyroid drugs for less than 3 months. RNA was extracted from PBMCs in TRIzol for both TCR sequencing and RNA sequencing. The diagnosis of Graves' disease was made according to American Thyroid Association guidelines. Patients were recruited from an endocrinology department in Xi'an, China. Each patient gave about 8.1 milliliters of peripheral blood, collected in an EDTA anticoagulant tube. PBMCs were isolated by Ficoll Paque Plus density gradient separation without further T cell sorting. An Agilent 2100 Bioanalyzer and agarose gel were used to assess RNA quality, and a NanoDrop 2000 was used to measure RNA concentration. These same records also appear under a second study, on T cells in Graves' hyperthyroidism and ophthalmopathy. Per the second study: Stable Graves' hyperthyroidism was defined as no progression to ophthalmopathy during 18 months of follow-up. The hyperthyroidism patients were between 18 and 65 years old and newly diagnosed, with a disease duration of less than 2 months. Any patient with an uncontrolled infection, another autoimmune disease, pregnancy or lactation was excluded. Diagnoses were established on the basis of clinical symptoms, serum thyroxine and TRAb, thyroid ultrasound, and orbital computed tomography. The TCR CDR3 was subjected to a first round of RT-PCR using the HTBI primer set and the Qiagen OneStep RT-PCR kit. Most expanded thyroid clonotypes (frequency above 0.001) were also detected in blood, suggesting blood repertoires may reflect thyroid immune responses. A 13 V-J signature model separated ophthalmopathy from stable hyperthyroidism, with 87.88% sensitivity and about 81% specificity in cross-validation and 80%/75% in testing. During validation, the model predicted progression to ophthalmopathy a median of roughly six months ahead of onset, with around 71% sensitivity and more than 72% specificity. TCR V-J signatures able to tell the groups apart were searched for in a discovery cohort of 90 to 100 patients, of whom 43 had Graves' ophthalmopathy and roughly 57 had stable Graves' hyperthyroidism. Prospective prediction of ophthalmopathy was tested in an independent validation cohort consisting of under 20 hyperthyroidism patients and approximately 16 patients who later progressed to ophthalmopathy. The roughly 91 discovery patients were randomly split 7:3 into training and test sets. In about 6 Graves' hyperthyroidism patients, the study also compared T-cell repertoires from thyroid tissue with T-cell repertoires from blood. After sampling, hyperthyroidism patients received methimazole starting at 30 mg daily, and ophthalmopathy patients received high-dose intravenous methylprednisolone. The libraries were constructed in a second round of multiplex PCR and then size-selected and purified. Paired-end sequencing of the libraries was performed with 100 bp reads on an Illumina HiSeq2000. SOAPnuke was used to process the raw data, throwing out any read that contained adapters or uncalled bases, had a mean Phred below 15, or lacked an exact constant-primer or identifier match. High-quality paired reads were merged with COPE v1.2.5, and unique nucleotide sequences were defined as clonotypes. MiTCR v1.1 was used to align the clonotypes against IMGT TRBV, TRBD and TRBJ reference segments. The analysis included only V-J combinations with a frequency above 0.0001, which together covered around 99% of the repertoires. The TCS score was defined as the ratio of F50 (clonal expansion) to E x V (chaos), calculated using BLOSUM62-based TCRdist between CDR3 peptides within each V-J. Welch's t-statistics and random forest reduced several hundred V-J features to 10 to 15, which were used in a naive Bayes classifier (R e1071). No statistical method was used to set the sample size in advance, and investigators knew the group allocation. The paper reports TCR Vbeta CDR3 sequencing of approximately 140 peripheral blood samples: under 45 ophthalmopathy, under 80 hyperthyroidism and around 17 progressor patients.

The receptor was derived from a woman aged 30 to 39 with Graves disease. Donor details come from another sample of the same person, matched by shared clones. This sample comprised peripheral blood mononuclear cells (PBMCs), obtained at new diagnosis, from a patient treated with antithyroid drugs. The chain links TRBV30 with TRBJ1-1; the D gene is not confidently resolved. In nucleotide form, the sequence is TGTGCCTGGAGTTCGGAGGGTGGCACTGAAGCTTTCTTT. It translates to CAWSSEGGTEAFF. Supplemented by the reference TRBV30 and TRBJ1-1 proteins around the CDR3, the complete variable domain is SQTIHQWPATLVQPVGSPLSLECTVEGTSNPNLYWYRQAAGRGLQLLFYSVGIGQISSEVPQNLSASRPQDRQFILSSKKLLLSDSGFYLCAWSSEGGTEAFFGQGTRLTVV.